Reported below is one T cell receptor (beta chain). Antigen unknown. Other DNA sequences in this sample translate to the same CDR3. Only in-frame clones appear in the TCRdb table, and some are missing; sequencing was by immunoSEQ multiplex PCR. The data contain about 91,000 clones, approximately 85% of them seen just once; the ten biggest clones take up approximately 0.22%. This sample was included in a study of OX40 agonist ivuxolimab in advanced cancers. For the study at large: Partial responses were observed in three patients, of whom one had hepatocellular carcinoma and two had cutaneous melanoma. Study-wide findings and caveats: In CD8+ T cells, expanded clones were on average more numerous than in CD4+.

Patients who had autoimmune disease history or got systemic immunosuppression were left out. Sample: CD4+ or CD8+ T cells sorted from blood, taken in a trial of the OX40 agonist ivuxolimab. This TCR was recovered from an adult with an advanced solid tumor such as melanoma, head and neck, liver or kidney cancer.

In nucleotides, the CDR3 is TGTGCCAGCAGCGTTGACAGTAACTATGGCTACACCTTC. Amino acids: CASSVDSNYGYTF. V usage is TRBV9 and J usage is TRBJ1-2; weak D call: TRBD1 (5 bases). Germline V CDR1 and CDR2: SGDLS, YYNGEE. The CDR3 covers 13 residues. V was shortened by 2 bases and J by 1 base, with 6 bases between the two germline ends.